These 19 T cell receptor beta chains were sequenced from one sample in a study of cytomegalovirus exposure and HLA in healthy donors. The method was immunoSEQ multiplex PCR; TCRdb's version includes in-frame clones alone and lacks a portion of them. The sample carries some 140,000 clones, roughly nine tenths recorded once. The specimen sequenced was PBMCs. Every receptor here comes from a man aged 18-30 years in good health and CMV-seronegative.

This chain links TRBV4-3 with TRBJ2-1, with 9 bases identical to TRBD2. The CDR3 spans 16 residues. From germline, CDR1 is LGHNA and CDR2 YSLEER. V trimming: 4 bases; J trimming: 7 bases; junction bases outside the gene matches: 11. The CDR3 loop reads CASSPLGGGGGNEQFF. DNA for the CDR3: TGCGCCAGCAGCCCCCTTGGGGGCGGGGGGGGGAATGAGCAGTTCTTC.

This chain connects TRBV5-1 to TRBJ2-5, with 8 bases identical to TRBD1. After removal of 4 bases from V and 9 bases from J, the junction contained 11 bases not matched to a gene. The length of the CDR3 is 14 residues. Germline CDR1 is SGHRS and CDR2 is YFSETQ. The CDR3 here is CASSAGTGIVPQYF. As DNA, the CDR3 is TGCGCCAGCAGCGCCGGGACAGGCATCGTTCCCCAGTACTTC. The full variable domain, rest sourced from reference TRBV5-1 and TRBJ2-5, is KAGVTQTPRYLIKTRGQQVTLSCSPISGHRSVSWYQQTPGQGLQFLFEYFSETQRNKGNFPGRFSGRQFSNSRSEMNVSTLELGDSALYLCASSAGTGIVPQYFGPGTRLLVL.

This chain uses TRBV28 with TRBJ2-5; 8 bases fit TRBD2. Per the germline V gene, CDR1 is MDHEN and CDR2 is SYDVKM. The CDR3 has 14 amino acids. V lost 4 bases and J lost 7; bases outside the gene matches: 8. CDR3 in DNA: TGTGCCAGCAGTTCCAGCGGGAGAGGCGCGACCCAGTACTTC. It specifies CASSSSGRGATQYF.

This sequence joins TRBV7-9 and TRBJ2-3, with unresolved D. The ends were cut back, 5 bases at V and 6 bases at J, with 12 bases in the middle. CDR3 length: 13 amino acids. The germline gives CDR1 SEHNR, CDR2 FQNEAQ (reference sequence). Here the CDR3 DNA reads TGTGCCAGCAGCCTACAAGCGAGGGATACGCAGTATTTT. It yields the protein CASSLQARDTQYF. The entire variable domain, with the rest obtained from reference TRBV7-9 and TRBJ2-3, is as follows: DTGVSQNPRHKITKRGQNVTFRCDPISEHNRLYWYRQTLGQGPEFLTYFQNEAQLEKSRLLSDRFSAERPKGSFSTLEIQRTEQGDSAMYLCASSLQARDTQYFGPGTRLTVL.

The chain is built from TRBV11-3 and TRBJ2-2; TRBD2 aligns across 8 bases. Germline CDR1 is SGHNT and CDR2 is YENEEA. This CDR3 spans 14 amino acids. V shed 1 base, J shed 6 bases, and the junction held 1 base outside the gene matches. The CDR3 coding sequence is TGTGCCAGCAGCTTAGCGGGAGGGCCCGGGGAGCTGTTTTTT. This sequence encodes CASSLAGGPGELFF.

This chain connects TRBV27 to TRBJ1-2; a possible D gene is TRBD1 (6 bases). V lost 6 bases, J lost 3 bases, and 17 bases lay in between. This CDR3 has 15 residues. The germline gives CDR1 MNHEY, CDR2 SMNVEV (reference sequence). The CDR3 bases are TGTGCCAGCAGGTTTGGGGGCTTAGGGGACTATGGCTACACCTTC. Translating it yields CASRFGGLGDYGYTF.

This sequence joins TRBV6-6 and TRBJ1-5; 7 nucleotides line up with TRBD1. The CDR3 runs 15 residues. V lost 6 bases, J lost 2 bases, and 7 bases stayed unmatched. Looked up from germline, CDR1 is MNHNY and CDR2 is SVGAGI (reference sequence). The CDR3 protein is CASRGTERGNQPQHF. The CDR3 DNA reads TGTGCCAGCAGAGGGACAGAAAGGGGCAATCAGCCCCAGCATTTT.

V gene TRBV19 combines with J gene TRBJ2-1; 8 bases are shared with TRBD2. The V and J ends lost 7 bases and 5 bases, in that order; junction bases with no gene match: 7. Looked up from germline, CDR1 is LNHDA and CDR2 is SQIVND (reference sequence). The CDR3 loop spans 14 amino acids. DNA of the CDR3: TGTGCCAGTAATGATGAACTAGCGGACAATGAGCAGTTCTTC. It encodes CASNDELADNEQFF. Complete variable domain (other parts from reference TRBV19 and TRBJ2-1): DGGITQSPKYLFRKEGQNVTLSCEQNLNHDAMYWYRQDPGQGLRLIYYSQIVNDFQKGDIAEGYSVSREKKESFPLTVTSAQKNPTAFYLCASNDELADNEQFFGPGTRLTVL.

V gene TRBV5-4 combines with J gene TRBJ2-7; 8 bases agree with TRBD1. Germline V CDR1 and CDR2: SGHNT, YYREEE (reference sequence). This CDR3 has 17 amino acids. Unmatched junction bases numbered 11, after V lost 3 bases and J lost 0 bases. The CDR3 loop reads CASSWGAGTGPSYEQYF. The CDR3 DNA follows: TGTGCCAGCAGCTGGGGCGCCGGGACAGGACCCTCCTACGAGCAGTACTTC. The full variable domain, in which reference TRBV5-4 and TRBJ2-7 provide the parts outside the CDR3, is ETGVTQSPTHLIKTRGQQVTLRCSSQSGHNTVSWYQQALGQGPQFIFQYYREEENGRGNFPPRFSGLQFPNYSSELNVNALELDDSALYLCASSWGAGTGPSYEQYFGPGTRLTVT.

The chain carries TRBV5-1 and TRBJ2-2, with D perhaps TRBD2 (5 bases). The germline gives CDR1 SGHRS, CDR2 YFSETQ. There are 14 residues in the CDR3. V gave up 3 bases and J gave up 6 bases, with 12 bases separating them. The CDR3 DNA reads TGCGCCAGCAGCTGGGAGTACGACGCCGGGGAGCTGTTTTTT. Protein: CASSWEYDAGELFF. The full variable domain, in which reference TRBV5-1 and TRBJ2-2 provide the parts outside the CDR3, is KAGVTQTPRYLIKTRGQQVTLSCSPISGHRSVSWYQQTPGQGLQFLFEYFSETQRNKGNFPGRFSGRQFSNSRSEMNVSTLELGDSALYLCASSWEYDAGELFFGEGSRLTVL.

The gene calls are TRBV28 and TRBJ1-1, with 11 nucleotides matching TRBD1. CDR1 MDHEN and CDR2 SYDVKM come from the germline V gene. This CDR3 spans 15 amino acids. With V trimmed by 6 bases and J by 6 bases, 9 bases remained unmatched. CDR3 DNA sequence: TGTGCCAGCAGCTCTCCGGGACAGGGGGATCCTGAAGCTTTCTTT. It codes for CASSSPGQGDPEAFF.

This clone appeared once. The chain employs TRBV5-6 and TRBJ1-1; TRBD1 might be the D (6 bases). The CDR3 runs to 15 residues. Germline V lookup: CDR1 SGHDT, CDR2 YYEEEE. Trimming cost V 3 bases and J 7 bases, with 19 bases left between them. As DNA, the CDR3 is TGTGCCAGCAGCTCTGTCGAGAGGGGGGGACTTGAAGCTTTCTTT. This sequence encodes CASSSVERGGLEAFF.

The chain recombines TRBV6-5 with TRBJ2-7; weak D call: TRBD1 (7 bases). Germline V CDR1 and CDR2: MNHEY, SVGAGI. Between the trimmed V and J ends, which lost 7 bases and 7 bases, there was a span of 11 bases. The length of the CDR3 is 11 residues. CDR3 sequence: CASIAGGEQYF. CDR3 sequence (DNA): TGTGCCAGCATTGCAGGGGGGGAGCAGTACTTC.

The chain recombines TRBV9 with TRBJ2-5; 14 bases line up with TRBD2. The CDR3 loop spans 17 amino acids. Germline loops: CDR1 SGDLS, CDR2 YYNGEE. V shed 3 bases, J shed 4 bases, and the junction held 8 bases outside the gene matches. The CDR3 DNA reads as TGTGCCAGCAGCGAGGACACCGGACTAGCGGGAGGAGAGACCCAGTACTTC. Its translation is CASSEDTGLAGGETQYF. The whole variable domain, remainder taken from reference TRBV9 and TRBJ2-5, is DSGVTQTPKHLITATGQRVTLRCSPRSGDLSVYWYQQSLDQGLQFLIQYYNGEERAKGNILERFSAQQFPDLHSELNLSSLELGDSALYFCASSEDTGLAGGETQYFGPGTRLLVL.

The CDR3 DNA reads as TGTGCCAGCAGCTCCTTTAGCGGGAGGGGATACTACAATGAGCAGTTCTTC. This sequence encodes CASSSFSGRGYYNEQFF. The genes are TRBV5-6 and TRBJ2-1; 11 nucleotides match TRBD2. The germline gives CDR1 SGHDT, CDR2 YYEEEE. The CDR3 totals 17 residues. V was pared by 3 bases and J by 3 bases, with 8 bases of the junction left unmatched.

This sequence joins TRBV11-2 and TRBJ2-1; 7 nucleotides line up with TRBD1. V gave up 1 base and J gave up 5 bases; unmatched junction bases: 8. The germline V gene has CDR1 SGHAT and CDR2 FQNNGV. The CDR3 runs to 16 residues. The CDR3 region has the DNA TGTGCCAGCAGCTTAGGTACGTTGGGACAGAACAATGAGCAGTTCTTC. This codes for CASSLGTLGQNNEQFF.

CDR3 amino acids: CASSYSRGSADTQYF. The DNA of the CDR3 is TGTGCCAGCAGTTACTCGCGGGGGAGCGCGGATACGCAGTATTTT. The chain uses TRBV6-5 and TRBJ2-3, with 7 bases identical to TRBD2. The CDR3 covers 15 residues. Germline lookup yields CDR1 MNHEY and CDR2 SVGAGI. The trim removed 0 bases at V and 6 bases at J, leaving 6 bases unmatched.

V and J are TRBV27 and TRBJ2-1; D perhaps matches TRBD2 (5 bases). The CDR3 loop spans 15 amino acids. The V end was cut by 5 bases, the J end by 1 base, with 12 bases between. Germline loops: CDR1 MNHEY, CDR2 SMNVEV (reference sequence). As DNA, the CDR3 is TGTGCCAGCAGTCTGTCCCGGGGATCCTACAATGAGCAGTTCTTC. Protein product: CASSLSRGSYNEQFF.

In nucleotides, the CDR3 is TGTGCCAGCACTCCGTACTACGAGCAGTACTTC. This translates into CASTPYYEQYF. V gene TRBV5-4 combines with J gene TRBJ2-7; D ambiguous. Per germline, CDR1 SGHNT and CDR2 YYREEE (reference sequence). Trimming left V 6 bases short and J 3 bases short, with 7 bases between. The CDR3 runs 11 residues.